This T cell receptor beta chain was profiled in a study of beta chain features in type 1 diabetes. Overall study: Patients and healthy donors were similar in age, gender and cell yields.

Overall study results and limits: All four CD4+ subsets from Type 1 diabetes patients carried moderately but significantly shorter TCRB CDR3s.

Germline CDR1 and CDR2: SGHAT and FQNNGV. This CDR3 is 15 amino acids long. Deletions cut 1 base from V and 0 bases from J, with 7 bases between. Expressed TCRB transcripts were sequenced, since all the RNA that had been isolated was reverse transcribed. The data were produced by immunoSEQ multiplex PCR, yet TCRdb's version contains in-frame clones alone and is incomplete. The data contain more than 100,000 clones, about 16% of them singletons. This clone was detected a few times. No antigen is known for it. Each sorted population was over 98% pure. The chain has TRBV11-2 and TRBJ1-3; D is unresolved. What was sequenced was central memory CD4+ T cells from blood. This TCR came from a young man with type 1 diabetes. CDR3 nucleotide sequence: TGTGCCAGCAGCTTAGCTGTGAGCTCTGGAAACACCATATATTTT. Its protein is CASSLAVSSGNTIYF. Variable domain in full (rest from reference TRBV11-2 and TRBJ1-3): EAGVAQSPRYKIIEKRQSVAFWCNPISGHATLYWYQQILGQGPKLLIQFQNNGVVDDSQLPKDRFSAERLKGVDSTLKIQPAKLEDSAVYLCASSLAVSSGNTIYFGEGSWLTVV.